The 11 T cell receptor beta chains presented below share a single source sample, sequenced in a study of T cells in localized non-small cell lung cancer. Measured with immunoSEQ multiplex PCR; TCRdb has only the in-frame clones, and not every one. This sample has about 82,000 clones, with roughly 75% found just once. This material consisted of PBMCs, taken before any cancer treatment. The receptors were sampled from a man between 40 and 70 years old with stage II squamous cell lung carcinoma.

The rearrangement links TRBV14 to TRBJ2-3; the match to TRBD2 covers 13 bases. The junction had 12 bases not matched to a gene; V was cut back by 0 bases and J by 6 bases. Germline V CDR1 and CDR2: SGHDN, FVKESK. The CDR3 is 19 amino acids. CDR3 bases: TGTGCCAGCAGCCAAGATCTGGGACTAGCGGGGCCGGCTGGGGATACGCAGTATTTT. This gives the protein CASSQDLGLAGPAGDTQYF. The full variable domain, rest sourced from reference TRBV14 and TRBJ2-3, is EAGVTQFPSHSVIEKGQTVTLRCDPISGHDNLYWYRRVMGKEIKFLLHFVKESKQDESGMPNNRFLAERTGGTYSTLKVQPAELEDSGVYFCASSQDLGLAGPAGDTQYFGPGTRLTVL.

CDR3 sequence: CASSLRLAGGGGTQYF. DNA of the CDR3: TGCGCCAGCAGCTTACGACTAGCGGGGGGAGGAGGTACGCAGTATTTT. The V and J genes are TRBV5-1 and TRBJ2-3; the match to TRBD2 covers 13 bases. V dropped 2 bases and J dropped 8; count of bases not matched to a gene: 8. This CDR3 region has 16 residues. Germline CDR1 reads SGHRS; CDR2 reads YFSETQ.

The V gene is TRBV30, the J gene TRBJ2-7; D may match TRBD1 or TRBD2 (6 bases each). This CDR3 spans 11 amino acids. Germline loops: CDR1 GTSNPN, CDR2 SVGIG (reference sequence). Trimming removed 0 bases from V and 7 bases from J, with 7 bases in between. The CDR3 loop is CAWSVGGEQYF. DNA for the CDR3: TGTGCCTGGAGTGTAGGGGGGGAGCAGTACTTC.

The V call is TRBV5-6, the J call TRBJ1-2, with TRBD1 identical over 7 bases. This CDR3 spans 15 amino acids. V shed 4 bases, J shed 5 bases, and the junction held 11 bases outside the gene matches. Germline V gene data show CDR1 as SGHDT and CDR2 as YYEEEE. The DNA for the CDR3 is TGTGCCAGCAGCCTCGGACGGGTCAGGGGGTATGGCTACACCTTC. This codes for CASSLGRVRGYGYTF.

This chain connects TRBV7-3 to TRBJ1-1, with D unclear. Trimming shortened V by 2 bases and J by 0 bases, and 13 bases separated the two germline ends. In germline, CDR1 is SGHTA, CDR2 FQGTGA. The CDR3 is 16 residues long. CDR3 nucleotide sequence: TGTGCCAGCAGCTTACACCCCGCCAGGTTGAACACTGAAGCTTTCTTT. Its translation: CASSLHPARLNTEAFF.

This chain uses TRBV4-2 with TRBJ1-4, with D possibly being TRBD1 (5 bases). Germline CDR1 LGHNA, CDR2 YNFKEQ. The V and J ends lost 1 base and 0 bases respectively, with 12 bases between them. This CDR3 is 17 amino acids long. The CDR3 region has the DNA TGTGCCAGCAGCCAAGCAGGGCGAGGGGCAACTAATGAAAAACTGTTTTTT. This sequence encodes CASSQAGRGATNEKLFF.

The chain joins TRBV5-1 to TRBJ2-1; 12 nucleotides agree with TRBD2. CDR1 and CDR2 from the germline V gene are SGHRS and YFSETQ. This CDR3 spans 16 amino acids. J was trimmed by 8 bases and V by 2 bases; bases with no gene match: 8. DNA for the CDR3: TGCGCCAGCAGCTTCCTACTAGCGGGAGGCCCCGATGAGCAGTTCTTC. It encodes CASSFLLAGGPDEQFF.

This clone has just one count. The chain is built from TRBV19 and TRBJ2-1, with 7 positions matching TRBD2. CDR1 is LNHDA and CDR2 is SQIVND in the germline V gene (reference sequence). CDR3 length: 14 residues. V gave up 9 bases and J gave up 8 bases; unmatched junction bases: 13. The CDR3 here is CASQRGVIGDEQFF. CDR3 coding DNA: TGTGCCAGCCAACGGGGGGTTATTGGGGATGAGCAGTTCTTC.

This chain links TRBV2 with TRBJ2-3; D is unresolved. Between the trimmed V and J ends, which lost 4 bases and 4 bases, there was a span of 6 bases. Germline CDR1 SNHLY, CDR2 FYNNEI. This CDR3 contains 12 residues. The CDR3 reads CASSAISDTQYF. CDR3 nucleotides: TGTGCCAGCAGTGCGATTTCAGATACGCAGTATTTT. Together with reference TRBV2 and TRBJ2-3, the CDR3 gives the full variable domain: EPEVTQTPSHQVTQMGQEVILRCVPISNHLYFYWYRQILGQKVEFLVSFYNNEISEKSEIFDDQFSVERPDGSNFTLKIRSTKLEDSAMYFCASSAISDTQYFGPGTRLTVL.

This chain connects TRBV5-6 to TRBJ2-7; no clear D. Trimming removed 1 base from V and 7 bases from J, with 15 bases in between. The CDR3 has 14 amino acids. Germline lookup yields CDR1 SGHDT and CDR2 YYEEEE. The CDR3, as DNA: TGTGCCAGCAGCTTGCCCACAGCCCTACGGGAGCAGTACTTC. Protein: CASSLPTALREQYF.

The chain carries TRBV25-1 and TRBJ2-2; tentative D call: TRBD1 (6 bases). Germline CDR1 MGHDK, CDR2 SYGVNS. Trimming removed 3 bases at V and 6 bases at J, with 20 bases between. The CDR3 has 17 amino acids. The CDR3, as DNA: TGTGCCAGCAGTGACCTAGGCTCAACAGGGTTTTCCGGGGAGCTGTTTTTT. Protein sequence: CASSDLGSTGFSGELFF.